The 7 T cell receptor beta chains below come from one sample, sequenced in a study of T cells in Graves' hyperthyroidism and ophthalmopathy. TCR beta CDR3 sequences were amplified from RNA transcripts. TCR CDR3 regions were first amplified by RT-PCR with HTBI primers. MiXCR, run by TCRdb on the multiplex PCR reads, gives a single entry per CDR3 protein. The sample shows approximately 300,000 distinct CDR3 sequences, about 19% of them seen only once. The sequencing sample was made of blood. Source of these receptors: a man between 45 and 60 years old with Graves' ophthalmopathy.

This clonotype was observed at least ten times. V usage is TRBV6-5 and J usage is TRBJ2-7, with D possibly being TRBD1 (6 bases). The CDR3 runs to 15 residues. The ends were cut back, 2 bases at V and 0 bases at J, with 11 bases in the middle. The germline V gene encodes CDR1 MNHEY and CDR2 SVGAGI. CDR3 sequence reads: CASSYGQGSSYEQYF. In DNA, the CDR3 is TGTGCCAGCAGTTACGGGCAGGGGAGCTCCTACGAGCAGTACTTC.

This clonotype has a count of ten or more. The gene calls are TRBV7-8 and TRBJ2-7; D call uncertain. Germline values: CDR1 SGHVS, CDR2 FQNEAQ. This CDR3 has 16 residues. The V end lost 1 base, the J end lost 3 bases, and 16 bases lay between the germline ends. As DNA, the CDR3 is TGTGCCAGCAGCTTAGTTCTGACCGCCGCAGACTACGAGCAGTACTTC. Translated, it gives CASSLVLTAADYEQYF.

V gene TRBV6-2 or TRBV6-3 combines with J gene TRBJ2-5; 9 nucleotides line up with TRBD2. J gave up 2 bases and V 6 bases, and 10 bases lay outside the gene matches. This CDR3 has 16 amino acids. Germline V lookup: CDR1 MNHEY, CDR2 SVGEGT. CDR3 in DNA: TGTGCCAGCAGGCACCGTAGCGGGAGTGGGCAAGAGACCCAGTACTTC. Protein sequence: CASRHRSGSGQETQYF.

This clonotype was seen only a few times. This chain connects TRBV30 to TRBJ2-1, with D tentatively TRBD1 (5 bases). V lost 0 bases and J 5 bases, leaving 8 bases between the germline ends. CDR1 and CDR2 from the germline V gene are GTSNPN and SVGIG (reference sequence). The CDR3 has 13 residues. The CDR3, as DNA: TGTGCCTGGAGTGTACAGGCACACAATGAGCAGTTCTTC. Encoded protein: CAWSVQAHNEQFF.

This clonotype was seen many times. The chain employs TRBV2 and TRBJ2-7; 15 bases match TRBD2. Germline V gene lookup returns CDR1 SNHLY and CDR2 FYNNEI. The CDR3 has 16 amino acids. V shed 6 bases and J 7 bases; nucleotides not matched to a gene: 10. DNA of the CDR3: TGTGCCAGCAGCCCAGGACTAGCGGGAGGGCCCGGGGAGCAGTACTTC. Protein sequence: CASSPGLAGGPGEQYF.

V and J are TRBV24-1 and TRBJ1-1; D is perhaps TRBD1 (5 bases). The CDR3 is 13 amino acids. V was clipped by 10 bases and J by 2 bases, with 13 bases between them. CDR1 is KGHDR and CDR2 is SFDVKD in the germline V gene. The chain's CDR3 is CATSQGGNTEAFF. In DNA form, the CDR3 reads TGTGCCACATCCCAGGGCGGAAACACTGAAGCTTTCTTT.

At least ten counts were recorded for this clonotype. The J gene is TRBJ2-7, the V gene TRBV7-8; TRBD2 matches 10 bases. The CDR3 totals 16 residues. V lost 7 bases to trimming and J lost 1 base; unmatched junction nucleotides: 10. Per the germline V gene, CDR1 is SGHVS and CDR2 is FQNEAQ. The CDR3 spells CASMAGPSGSSYEQYF. The CDR3 DNA follows: TGTGCCAGCATGGCGGGACCTAGCGGGAGTTCCTACGAGCAGTACTTC.